This section outlines one T cell receptor (beta chain) sequence together with its context. These data are taken from a study of blood T cells in healthy people across ages. CDR3 length equals 12 residues. Germline CDR1 is LGHDT and CDR2 is YNNKEL (reference sequence). V lost 4 bases to trimming and J lost 6 bases, with 6 bases between them. Using a J-beta primer mix together with a sample-barcoded 5' primer, a second PCR was run for roughly 7 to 11 cycles. TCRdb fed the 5' RACE reads into MiXCR, producing one record per CDR3 protein. The table shows about 670,000 distinct CDR3 sequences, with 52% occurring only once.

The chain carries TRBV3-1 and TRBJ2-2, with D hard to call. Sequencing used blood. The clonotype comes from a woman older than 75 in good health. Here the CDR3 DNA reads TGTGCCAGCAGCCGAGAGGCCGGGGAGCTGTTTTTT. Encoded protein: CASSREAGELFF.